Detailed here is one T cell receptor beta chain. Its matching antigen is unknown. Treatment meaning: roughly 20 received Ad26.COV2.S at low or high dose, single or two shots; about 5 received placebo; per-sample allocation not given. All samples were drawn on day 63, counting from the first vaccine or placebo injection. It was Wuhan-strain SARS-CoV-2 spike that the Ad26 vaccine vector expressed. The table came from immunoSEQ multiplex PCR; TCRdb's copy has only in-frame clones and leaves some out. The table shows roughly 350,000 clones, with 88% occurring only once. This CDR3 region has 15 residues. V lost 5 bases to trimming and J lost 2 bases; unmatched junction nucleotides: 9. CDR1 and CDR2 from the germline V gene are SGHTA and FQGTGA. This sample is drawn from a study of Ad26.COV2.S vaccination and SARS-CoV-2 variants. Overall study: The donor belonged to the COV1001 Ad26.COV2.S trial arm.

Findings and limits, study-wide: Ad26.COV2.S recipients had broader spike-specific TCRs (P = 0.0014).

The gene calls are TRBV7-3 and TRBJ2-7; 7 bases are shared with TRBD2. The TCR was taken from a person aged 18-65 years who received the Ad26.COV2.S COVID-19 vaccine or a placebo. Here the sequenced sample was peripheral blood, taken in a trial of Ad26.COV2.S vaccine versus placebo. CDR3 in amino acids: CASSPVGGGAYEQYF. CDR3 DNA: TGTGCCAGCAGCCCTGTTGGGGGAGGGGCCTACGAGCAGTACTTC.